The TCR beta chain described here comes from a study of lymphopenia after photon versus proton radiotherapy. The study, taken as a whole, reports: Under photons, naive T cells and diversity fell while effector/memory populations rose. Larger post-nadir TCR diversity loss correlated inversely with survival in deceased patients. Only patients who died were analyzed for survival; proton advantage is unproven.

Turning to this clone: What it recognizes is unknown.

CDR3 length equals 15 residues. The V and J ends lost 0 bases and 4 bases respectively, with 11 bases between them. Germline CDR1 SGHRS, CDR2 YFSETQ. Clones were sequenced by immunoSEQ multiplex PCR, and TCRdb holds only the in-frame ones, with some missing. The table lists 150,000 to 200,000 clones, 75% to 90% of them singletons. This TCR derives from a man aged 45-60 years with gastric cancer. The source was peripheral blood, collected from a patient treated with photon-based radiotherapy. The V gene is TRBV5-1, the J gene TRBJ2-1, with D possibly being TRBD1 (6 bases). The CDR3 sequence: CASSLDGTNYNEQFF. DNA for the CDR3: TGCGCCAGCAGCTTGGACGGGACAAATTACAATGAGCAGTTCTTC.